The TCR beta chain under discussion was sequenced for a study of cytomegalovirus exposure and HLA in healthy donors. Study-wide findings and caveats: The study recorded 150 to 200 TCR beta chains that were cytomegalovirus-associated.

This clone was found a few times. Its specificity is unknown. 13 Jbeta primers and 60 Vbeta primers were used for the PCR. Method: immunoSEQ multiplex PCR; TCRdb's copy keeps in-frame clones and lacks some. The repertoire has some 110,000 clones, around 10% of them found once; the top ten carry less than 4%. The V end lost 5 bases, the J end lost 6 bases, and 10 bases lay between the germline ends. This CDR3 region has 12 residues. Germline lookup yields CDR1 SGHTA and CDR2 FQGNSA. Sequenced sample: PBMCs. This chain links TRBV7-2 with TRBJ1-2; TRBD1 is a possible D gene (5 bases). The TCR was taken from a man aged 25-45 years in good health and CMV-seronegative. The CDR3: CASSRQTDGYTF. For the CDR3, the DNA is TGTGCCAGCAGCCGACAGACGGATGGCTACACCTTC.